The sequence of this T cell receptor beta chain was determined in a study of cytomegalovirus exposure and HLA in healthy donors. Germline V CDR1 and CDR2: MNHNS, SASEGT. The V and J ends lost 8 bases and 3 bases respectively, with 5 bases between them. This CDR3 is 10 amino acids long. Primers included in the PCR were 60 Vbeta and 13 Jbeta primers. The method was immunoSEQ multiplex PCR; TCRdb's version includes in-frame clones alone and lacks a portion of them. Altogether 220,000 or so clones are present, 70% to 80% being singletons, with the ten largest covering about 1.9%. The clonotype was recovered from a woman in her 30s in good health and CMV-seronegative. V gene TRBV6-1 combines with J gene TRBJ2-7; D unresolved. Sequencing was done on a sample of PBMCs. The chain's CDR3 is CASRYYEQYF. CDR3 bases: TGTGCCAGCCGGTACTACGAGCAGTACTTC.